The clone carrying this T cell receptor (beta chain) has only a few counts. This entry is derived from a study of cytomegalovirus exposure and HLA in healthy donors. With 6 bases removed from V and 9 bases from J, the gap between germline ends came to 12 bases. CDR3 length: 12 residues. The germline V gene has CDR1 MDHEN and CDR2 SYDVKM. With 60 Vbeta and 13 Jbeta primers, the PCR was carried out. Sequenced by immunoSEQ multiplex PCR; TCRdb stores in-frame clones only, minus some. Among more than 100,000 clones listed, 15% to 17% were seen once. V and J are TRBV28 and TRBJ2-1; the D gene is possibly TRBD1 (6 bases). The specimen was PBMCs. The TCR originated in a woman aged 18-30 years in good health and CMV-seronegative. CDR3 sequence: CASRPPRGEQFF. DNA for the CDR3: TGTGCCAGCAGACCCCCCAGGGGTGAGCAGTTCTTC.